This entry features one T cell receptor beta chain sequence. Its target is not known. This record comes from a study of shared clonotypes between healthy human individuals. V lost 2 bases and J lost 7, with 12 bases in between. CDR3 length: 14 amino acids. Germline CDR1 GTSNPN, CDR2 SVGIG (reference sequence). Study results and limitations: The low donor count limited represented genetic and exposure-history diversity.

At the deep level, the assay was run. Profiling relied on immunoSEQ multiplex PCR, and the TCRdb table lists in-frame clones only, not all of them. Of about 560,000 clones listed, roughly 72% are singletons. The sequence was collected from a woman between 40 and 50 years old in good health. Some clones in this sample may be carry-over from other donors' samples. The sample comprised PBMCs. The chain joins TRBV30 to TRBJ1-6, with unresolved D. CDR3 sequence (DNA): TGTGCCTGGAGTCCCCCAGGAAAAAATTCACCCCTCCACTTT. This translates into CAWSPPGKNSPLHF.